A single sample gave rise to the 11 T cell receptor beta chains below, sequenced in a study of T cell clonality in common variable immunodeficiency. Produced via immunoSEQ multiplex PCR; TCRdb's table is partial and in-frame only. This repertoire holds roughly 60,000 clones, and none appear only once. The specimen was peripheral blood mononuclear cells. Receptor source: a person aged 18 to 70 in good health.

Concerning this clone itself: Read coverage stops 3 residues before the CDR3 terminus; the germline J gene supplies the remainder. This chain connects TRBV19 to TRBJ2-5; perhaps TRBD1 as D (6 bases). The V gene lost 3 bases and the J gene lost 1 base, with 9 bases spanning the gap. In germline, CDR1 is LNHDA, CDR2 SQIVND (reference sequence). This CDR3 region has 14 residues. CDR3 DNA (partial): TGTGCCAGTAGTATGGGGACAAGCCAAGAGACC. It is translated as CASSMGTSQET. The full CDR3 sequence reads CASSMGTSQETQYF. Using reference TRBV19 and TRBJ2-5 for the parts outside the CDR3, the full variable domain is DGGITQSPKYLFRKEGQNVTLSCEQNLNHDAMYWYRQDPGQGLRLIYYSQIVNDFQKGDIAEGYSVSREKKESFPLTVTSAQKNPTAFYLCASSMGTSQETQYFGPGTRLLVL.

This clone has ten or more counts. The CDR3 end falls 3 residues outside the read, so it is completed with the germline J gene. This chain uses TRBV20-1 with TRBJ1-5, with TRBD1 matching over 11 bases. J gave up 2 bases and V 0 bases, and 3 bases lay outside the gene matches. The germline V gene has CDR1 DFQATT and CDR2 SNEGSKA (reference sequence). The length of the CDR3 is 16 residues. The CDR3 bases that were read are TGCAGTGCTAGAGATCCGGGACAGGGGGGCAATCAGCCC. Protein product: CSARDPGQGGNQP. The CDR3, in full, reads CSARDPGQGGNQPQHF.

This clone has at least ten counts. The sequenced CDR3 bases are TGCAGTGCTTGGGACAGGGCTCAGACC. Protein product: CSAWDRAQT. In full, the CDR3 reads CSAWDRAQTQYF. The chain carries TRBV20-1 and TRBJ2-5, with 9 bases matching TRBD1. The read is 3 residues too short to cover the CDR3 end, so that end is filled in from the germline J gene. V lost 5 bases, J lost 6 bases, and 4 bases stayed unmatched. The CDR3 is 12 amino acids. Germline V gene data show CDR1 as DFQATT and CDR2 as SNEGSKA (reference sequence).

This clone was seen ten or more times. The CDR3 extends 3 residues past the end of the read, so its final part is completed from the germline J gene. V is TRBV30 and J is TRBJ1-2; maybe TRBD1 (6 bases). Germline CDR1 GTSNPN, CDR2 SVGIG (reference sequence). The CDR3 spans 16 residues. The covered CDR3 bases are TGTGCCTGTCGAGAATCGGGGGGGCTCAGGTCCTACGAC. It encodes CACRESGGLRSYD. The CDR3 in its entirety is CACRESGGLRSYDYTF.

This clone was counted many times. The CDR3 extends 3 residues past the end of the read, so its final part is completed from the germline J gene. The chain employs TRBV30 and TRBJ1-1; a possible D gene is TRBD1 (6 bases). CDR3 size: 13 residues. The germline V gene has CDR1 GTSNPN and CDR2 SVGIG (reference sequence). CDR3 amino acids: CAWRSGGVLKAFF. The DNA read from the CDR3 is TGTGCCTGGAGGTCGGGGGGCGTCCTCAAA. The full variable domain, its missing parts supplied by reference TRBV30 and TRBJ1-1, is SQTIHQWPATLVQPVGSPLSLECTVEGTSNPNLYWYRQAAGRGLQLLFYSVGIGQISSEVPQNLSASRPQDRQFILSSKKLLLSDSGFYLCAWRSGGVLKAFFGQGTRLTVV.

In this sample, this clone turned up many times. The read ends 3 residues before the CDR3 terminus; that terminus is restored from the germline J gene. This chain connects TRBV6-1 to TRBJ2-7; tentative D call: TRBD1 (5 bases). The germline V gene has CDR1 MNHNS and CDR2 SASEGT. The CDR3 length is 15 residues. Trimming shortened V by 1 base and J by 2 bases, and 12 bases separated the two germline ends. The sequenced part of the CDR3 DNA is TGTGCCAGCAGTGAAGTGCAGGGCCCAACCTACGAG. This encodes CASSEVQGPTYE. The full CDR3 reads CASSEVQGPTYEQYF.

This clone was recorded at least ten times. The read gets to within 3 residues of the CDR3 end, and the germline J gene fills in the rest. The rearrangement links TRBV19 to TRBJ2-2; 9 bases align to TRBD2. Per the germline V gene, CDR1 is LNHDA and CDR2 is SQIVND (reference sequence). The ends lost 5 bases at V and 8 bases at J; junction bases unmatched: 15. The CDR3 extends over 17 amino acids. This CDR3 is CASSPDLAGWMTGELFF. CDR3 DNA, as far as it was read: TGTGCCAGTAGTCCGGATCTAGCGGGGTGGATGACGGGGGAG.

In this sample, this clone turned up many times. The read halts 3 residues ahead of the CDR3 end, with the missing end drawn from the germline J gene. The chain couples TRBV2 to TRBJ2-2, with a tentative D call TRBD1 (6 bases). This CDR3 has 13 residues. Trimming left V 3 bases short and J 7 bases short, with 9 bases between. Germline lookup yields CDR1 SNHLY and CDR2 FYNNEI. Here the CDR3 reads CASSDEGVGELFF. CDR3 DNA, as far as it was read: TGTGCCAGCAGTGACGAGGGGGTCGGGGAG.

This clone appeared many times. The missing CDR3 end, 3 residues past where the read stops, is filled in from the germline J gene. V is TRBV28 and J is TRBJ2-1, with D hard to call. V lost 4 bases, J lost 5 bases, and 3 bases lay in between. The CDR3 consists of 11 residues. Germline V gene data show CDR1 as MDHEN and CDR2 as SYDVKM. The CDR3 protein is CASSSHNEQFF. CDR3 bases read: TGTGCCAGCAGTTCTCACAATGAG.

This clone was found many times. CDR3 loop: CASSASTGKPNEKLFF. The covered CDR3 bases are TGTGCCAGCAGCGCATCCACAGGGAAACCAAATGAAAAA. The V and J genes are TRBV9 and TRBJ1-4; D may be TRBD1 (6 bases). The read stops 3 residues short of the end of the CDR3; the missing end is completed from the germline J gene. The length of the CDR3 is 16 residues. V lost 3 bases and J lost 5, with 17 bases in between. The germline gives CDR1 SGDLS, CDR2 YYNGEE.

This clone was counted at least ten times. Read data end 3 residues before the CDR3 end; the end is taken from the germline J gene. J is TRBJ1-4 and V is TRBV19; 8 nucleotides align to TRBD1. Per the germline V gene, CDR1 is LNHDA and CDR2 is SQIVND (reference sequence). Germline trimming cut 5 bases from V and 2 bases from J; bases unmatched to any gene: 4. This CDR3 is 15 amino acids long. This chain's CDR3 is CASSLNRGTNEKLFF. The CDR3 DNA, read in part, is TGTGCCAGTAGTCTCAACAGGGGGACTAATGAAAAA.